This T cell receptor (beta chain) derives from a study of blood T cell repertoires in COVID-19. The wider study: Sites across the United States, Italy and Spain contributed samples from acute and convalescent COVID-19. The cDNA or gDNA used as material had been derived from T cells, B-cell-depleted T cells, or PBMCs.

The table lists this clone with a count of one. The CDR3 spans 16 residues. Germline loops: CDR1 GTSNPN, CDR2 SVGIG (reference sequence). The V gene lost 8 bases and the J gene lost 0 bases, with 22 bases spanning the gap. In the authors' workflow: How many nucleated cells were present was estimated from reference gene primer amplification. Produced via immunoSEQ multiplex PCR; TCRdb's table is partial and in-frame only. D and trimming were read from the DNA, whereas the V and J calls and clone size are those reported in that table. Of roughly 190,000 clones detected, 76% appear once; the ten largest clones hold roughly 8.7%.

The sample consisted of peripheral blood. This chain joins TRBV30 and TRBJ1-1; D is perhaps TRBD1 (6 bases). The clonotype was recovered from a woman in her fifties or sixties with active or convalescent COVID-19. DNA of the CDR3: TGTGCCCTGGGGGGGGCCCGACTAAACCTGAACACTGAAGCTTTCTTT. Translation: CALGGARLNLNTEAFF.